Detailed here is one T cell receptor (beta chain). Antigen unknown. This sample is drawn from a study of blood T cells in healthy people across ages. Study-level findings and limits: Age showed a roughly linear inverse relationship with TCR beta diversity per million T cells. Estimated diversity that came from one million T cells was considered an underestimate.

The germline V gene has CDR1 MNHEY and CDR2 SVGAGI. This CDR3 is 15 amino acids long. The V and J ends lost 8 bases and 4 bases, in that order; junction bases with no gene match: 9. Together with a sample-barcoded 5' primer, a J-beta primer mix was included in a second PCR lasting roughly 6 to 12 cycles. Each CDR3 protein is one row after TCRdb ran MiXCR on the 5' RACE reads. The data contain some 860,000 distinct CDR3 sequences, 56% of them seen just once; the ten biggest clones take up roughly 26%. They isolated at least 7 million PBMCs from each sample. The clonotype comes from a man aged 35 to 55 in good health. Input material: blood. The V call is TRBV6-5, the J call TRBJ2-1; 9 bases are a match to TRBD1. The chain's CDR3 is CASGQDRGLYNEQFF. The CDR3 DNA sequence: TGTGCCAGCGGTCAGGACAGGGGCCTTTACAATGAGCAGTTCTTC.